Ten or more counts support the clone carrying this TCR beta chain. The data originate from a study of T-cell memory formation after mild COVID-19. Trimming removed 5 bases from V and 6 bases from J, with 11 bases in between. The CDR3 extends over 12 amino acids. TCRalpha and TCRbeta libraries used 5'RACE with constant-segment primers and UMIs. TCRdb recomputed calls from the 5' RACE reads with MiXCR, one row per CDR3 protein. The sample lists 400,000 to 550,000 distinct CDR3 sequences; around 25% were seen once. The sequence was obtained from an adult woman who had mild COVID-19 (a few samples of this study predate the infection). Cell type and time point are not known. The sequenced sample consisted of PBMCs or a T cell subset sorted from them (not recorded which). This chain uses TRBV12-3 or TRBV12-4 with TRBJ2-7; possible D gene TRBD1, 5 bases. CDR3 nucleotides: TGTGCCAGCAGTCTTACGACAGTCGAGCAGTACTTC. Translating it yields CASSLTTVEQYF.